Below, 26 T cell receptor beta chains from the same sample are listed, as sequenced in a study of blood T cell repertoires in COVID-19 (TCRdb year 2020). Library preparation used the immunoSEQ multiplex PCR assay. Held by TCRdb, this immuneACCESS table contains in-frame sequences only and omits some clones. Under half of the omission traces to an unresolved V gene where checked; the cause of the rest is unknown. This sample lists a few hundred thousand clones; 90% were detected once. The ten largest make up around 1% of the sample. Sequencing was done on a sample of peripheral blood. The receptor source for this set is a woman aged 40 to 50 with COVID-19, enrolled during active disease.

V and J are TRBV28 and TRBJ2-2, with TRBD1 matching over 7 bases. V lost 6 bases, J lost 7 bases, and 11 bases stayed unmatched. The germline gives CDR1 MDHEN, CDR2 SYDVKM. The CDR3 contains 15 residues. In DNA, the CDR3 is TGTGCCAGCAGCCCGCGACAGGGCATCGGCGGGGAGCTGTTTTTT. This translates into CASSPRQGIGGELFF.

Note on this clone: This specimen includes other DNA sequences encoding the same CDR3. This chain links TRBV11-2 with TRBJ2-1, with 7 bases that match TRBD2. The CDR3 consists of 15 residues. Per the germline V gene, CDR1 is SGHAT and CDR2 is FQNNGV. V shed 3 bases and J 2 bases; nucleotides not matched to a gene: 4. CDR3 in DNA: TGTGCCAGCAGCTTTGGTCTAGCGGCCTACAATGAGCAGTTCTTC. Translated, it gives CASSFGLAAYNEQFF.

This chain connects TRBV27 to TRBJ1-1, with TRBD1 identical over 7 bases. Trimming removed 4 bases from V and 5 bases from J; junction bases left unmatched: 1. Germline V gene data show CDR1 as MNHEY and CDR2 as SMNVEV (reference sequence). This CDR3 is built from 12 residues. CDR3 amino acids: CASSSGGTEAFF. CDR3 nucleotides: TGTGCCAGCAGTTCAGGGGGGACTGAAGCTTTCTTT.

The V call is TRBV27, the J call TRBJ2-7; a possible D gene is TRBD2 (6 bases). Trimming removed 5 bases from V and 2 bases from J, with 22 bases in between. This CDR3 spans 17 amino acids. Germline values: CDR1 MNHEY, CDR2 SMNVEV (reference sequence). CDR3 in DNA: TGTGCCAGCAGTCTCCCTTTTCAGGCGGGACGTACCTACGAGCAGTACTTC. As protein: CASSLPFQAGRTYEQYF.

The rearrangement links TRBV4-3 to TRBJ1-2; D remains unclear. The V end lost 4 bases, the J end lost 3 bases, and 15 bases lay between the germline ends. From germline, CDR1 is LGHNA and CDR2 YSLEER. The CDR3 consists of 15 residues. The CDR3 spells CASSRAASRDYGYTF. The CDR3 DNA follows: TGCGCCAGCAGCCGGGCGGCCTCGAGGGACTATGGCTACACCTTC.

The V and J genes are TRBV18 and TRBJ1-1, with a tentative D call TRBD1 (5 bases). This CDR3 has 15 residues. Trimming pared 3 bases from V and 8 bases from J, leaving 19 bases between. CDR1 KGHSH and CDR2 LQKENI come from the germline V gene. DNA for the CDR3: TGTGCCAGCTCACCTCCGACAGCCTATGAACGGGAAGCTTTCTTT. Encoded protein: CASSPPTAYEREAFF.

The J gene is TRBJ2-5, the V gene TRBV5-4; D gene ambiguous. Per germline, CDR1 SGHNT and CDR2 YYREEE (reference sequence). The CDR3 totals 15 residues. The V gene lost 3 bases and the J gene lost 1 base, with 13 bases spanning the gap. CDR3 bases: TGTGCCAGCAGCTCCCGGCGGCCTACCCAAGAGACCCAGTACTTC. Amino acids: CASSSRRPTQETQYF.

CDR3 coding DNA: TGTGCCAGCAGTTACCGAGGGTCCAACTATGGCTACACCTTC. Translating it yields CASSYRGSNYGYTF. The rearrangement joins TRBV6-6 to TRBJ1-2, with D unclear. V was clipped by 2 bases and J by 2 bases, with 9 bases between them. This CDR3 comprises 14 residues. Germline values: CDR1 MNHNY, CDR2 SVGAGI (reference sequence).

CDR3 residues: CASSPRQGVQEKLFF. CDR3 sequence (DNA): TGTGCCAGCTCACCACGACAGGGGGTCCAAGAAAAACTGTTTTTT. This chain connects TRBV18 to TRBJ1-4, with 9 bases lining up with TRBD1. The V gene's germline CDR1 is KGHSH and CDR2 LQKENI. This CDR3 has 15 residues. V shed 1 base, J shed 8 bases, and the junction held 5 bases outside the gene matches.

The chain is built from TRBV28 and TRBJ1-1; D not resolved. With 2 bases removed from V and 5 bases from J, the gap between germline ends came to 12 bases. The CDR3 consists of 14 residues. From germline, CDR1 is MDHEN and CDR2 SYDVKM. The CDR3 is CASSLGIRGTEAFF. DNA of the CDR3: TGTGCCAGCAGTTTAGGAATCCGAGGGACTGAAGCTTTCTTT.

The chain has TRBV30 and TRBJ1-6; TRBD1 is a possible D gene (5 bases). The CDR3 loop spans 16 amino acids. Germline CDR1 and CDR2: GTSNPN and SVGIG (reference sequence). Trimming stripped 0 bases from V and 6 bases from J, with 15 bases between. CDR3 nucleotide sequence: TGTGCCTGGAGTGTACGGCGCAGGGTTTTTAATTCACCCCTCCACTTT. This codes for CAWSVRRRVFNSPLHF.

The V call is TRBV6-2 or TRBV6-3, the J call TRBJ2-6; D is unresolved. CDR3 length: 14 residues. The ends were cut back, 5 bases at V and 4 bases at J, with 9 bases in the middle. CDR1 MNHEY and CDR2 SVGEGT come from the germline V gene. In DNA, the CDR3 is TGTGCCAGCAGTCGCCAGGCAGGGGCCAACGTCCTGACTTTC. Translation gives CASSRQAGANVLTF.

The count of this clone is one. J is TRBJ1-6 and V is TRBV9; D unclear. CDR1 and CDR2 (germline): SGDLS, YYNGEE. V was cut by 7 bases and J by 7 bases, with 9 bases left in between. The CDR3 is 12 amino acids. CDR3 DNA sequence: TGTGCCAGCGCGGAACGGAATTCACCCCTCCACTTT. Translation gives CASAERNSPLHF. Drawing the rest from reference TRBV9 and TRBJ1-6, the complete variable domain is DSGVTQTPKHLITATGQRVTLRCSPRSGDLSVYWYQQSLDQGLQFLIQYYNGEERAKGNILERFSAQQFPDLHSELNLSSLELGDSALYFCASAERNSPLHFGNGTRLTVT.

On this clone: Within the sample, other DNA sequences also encode this same CDR3. This chain links TRBV28 with TRBJ1-2, with 9 bases matching TRBD1. Germline V CDR1 and CDR2: MDHEN, SYDVKM. The V gene end was trimmed by 6 bases and the J gene end by 5 bases; junction bases not matched to a gene: 4. The CDR3 has 13 residues. CDR3 protein: CASRPGQGYGYTF. CDR3 nucleotide sequence: TGTGCCAGCAGACCGGGACAGGGTTATGGCTACACCTTC.

The chain carries TRBV6-4 and TRBJ2-1, with 8 bases that match TRBD2. The germline CDR1 and CDR2 sequences are MRHNA and SNTAGT. This CDR3 region has 17 residues. The ends lost 5 bases at V and 9 bases at J; junction bases unmatched: 18. CDR3 nucleotide sequence: TGTGCCAGCAGTCCTTCCGGGCTAGCGGGCGGAGGAACTGAGCAGTTCTTC. Protein product: CASSPSGLAGGGTEQFF.

Here the CDR3 reads CASSIRTSGSYEQYF. The CDR3 DNA reads as TGTGCCAGTAGTATCCGAACTAGCGGCTCCTACGAGCAGTACTTC. The V and J genes are TRBV19 and TRBJ2-7; 8 nucleotides align to TRBD2. The CDR3 sequence is 15 residues long. The junction had 4 bases not matched to a gene; V was cut back by 3 bases and J by 0 bases. Germline V gene data show CDR1 as LNHDA and CDR2 as SQIVND (reference sequence).

This clone came up once. V and J are TRBV5-1 and TRBJ2-3, with 7 positions matching TRBD2. The CDR3 runs 21 residues. Germline V lookup: CDR1 SGHRS, CDR2 YFSETQ. J was trimmed by 3 bases and V by 1 base; bases with no gene match: 23. CDR3 sequence: CASSLLRIMGEAGRGTDTQYF. In nucleotides, the CDR3 is TGCGCCAGCAGCTTGCTTCGTATTATGGGTGAAGCGGGGCGGGGGACAGATACGCAGTATTTT.

The chain uses TRBV27 and TRBJ1-5, with TRBD1 matching 7 bases. Germline assignment: CDR1 MNHEY and CDR2 SMNVEV (reference sequence). This CDR3 comprises 16 residues. Trimming removed 5 bases from V and 2 bases from J; junction bases left unmatched: 9. CDR3 DNA sequence: TGTGCCAGCAGTCCAAAGACAGGGACTGGCAATCAGCCCCAGCATTTT. This gives the protein CASSPKTGTGNQPQHF.

This rearrangement joins TRBV19 to TRBJ2-2; no definite D call. Trimming pared 6 bases from V and 5 bases from J, leaving 16 bases between. Germline V gives CDR1 LNHDA, CDR2 SQIVND (reference sequence). The CDR3 has 15 amino acids. The DNA for the CDR3 is TGTGCCAGTAGGACCGGTCGGCCGAGGACCGGGGAGCTGTTTTTT. It codes for CASRTGRPRTGELFF.

The chain links TRBV4-3 to TRBJ2-1; maybe TRBD1 (5 bases). The germline V gene encodes CDR1 LGHNA and CDR2 YSLEER. The CDR3 spans 13 residues. Trimming stripped 0 bases from V and 13 bases from J, with 13 bases between. CDR3 DNA sequence: TGCGCCAGCAGCCAAGATGGGGCTAGTCCCCAGTTCTTC. Amino acids: CASSQDGASPQFF.

The rearrangement uses TRBV9 and TRBJ1-2, with 8 bases aligning to TRBD1. This CDR3 contains 15 residues. Germline loops: CDR1 SGDLS, CDR2 YYNGEE. The V segment lost 4 bases and the J segment 3 bases; nucleotides outside the gene matches: 8. Here the CDR3 DNA reads TGTGCCAGCAGCCCCCGACAGGGGAGCTACTATGGCTACACCTTC. It encodes CASSPRQGSYYGYTF. Combining the CDR3 with reference TRBV9 and TRBJ1-2 gives the whole variable domain DSGVTQTPKHLITATGQRVTLRCSPRSGDLSVYWYQQSLDQGLQFLIQYYNGEERAKGNILERFSAQQFPDLHSELNLSSLELGDSALYFCASSPRQGSYYGYTFGSGTRLTVV.

V usage is TRBV25-1 and J usage is TRBJ1-1; maybe TRBD1 (5 bases). Trimming shortened V by 1 base and J by 4 bases, and 10 bases separated the two germline ends. The CDR3 runs to 14 residues. In germline, CDR1 is MGHDK, CDR2 SYGVNS. The CDR3 bases are TGTGCCAGCAGTGAATCCAGGGTGGGCACTGAAGCTTTCTTT. Its translation: CASSESRVGTEAFF. The complete variable domain, with remaining parts taken from reference TRBV25-1 and TRBJ1-1, reads EADIYQTPRYLVIGTGKKITLECSQTMGHDKMYWYQQDPGMELHLIHYSYGVNSTEKGDLSSESTVSRIRTEHFPLTLESARPSHTSQYLCASSESRVGTEAFFGQGTRLTVV.

This sequence joins TRBV9 and TRBJ2-5; TRBD1 is a possible D gene (5 bases). The CDR3 runs 13 residues. V was shortened by 2 bases and J by 7 bases, with 12 bases between the two germline ends. In germline, CDR1 is SGDLS, CDR2 YYNGEE. CDR3 protein: CASSVESQGTQYF. CDR3 bases: TGTGCCAGCAGCGTGGAAAGCCAGGGGACCCAGTACTTC.

The CDR3 here is CASSNAQGGRSPLHF. Written as DNA, the CDR3 is TGTGCCAGCAGCAACGCACAGGGGGGACGTTCACCCCTCCACTTT. The chain uses TRBV27 and TRBJ1-6; TRBD1 matches at 8 bases. The CDR3 runs to 15 residues. V gave up 6 bases and J gave up 9 bases; unmatched junction bases: 10. From germline, CDR1 is MNHEY and CDR2 SMNVEV (reference sequence).

This rearrangement joins TRBV4-1 to TRBJ2-2; possible D gene TRBD2, 6 bases. Between the trimmed V and J ends, which lost 2 bases and 2 bases, there was a span of 9 bases. The length of the CDR3 is 15 residues. Germline V gene data show CDR1 as MGHRA and CDR2 as YSYEKL. DNA of the CDR3: TGCGCCAGCAGCCAAACGACTAGTAACACCGGGGAGCTGTTTTTT. This translates into CASSQTTSNTGELFF.

The gene calls are TRBV3-1 (or the pseudogene TRBV3-2) and TRBJ2-7; D is unclear. CDR3 length equals 13 residues. V lost 1 base to trimming and J lost 3 bases, with 7 bases between them. The germline CDR1 and CDR2 sequences are LGHDT and YNNKEL (reference sequence). Here the CDR3 reads CASSQGLLYEQYF. As DNA, the CDR3 is TGTGCCAGCAGCCAAGGACTCCTCTACGAGCAGTACTTC.